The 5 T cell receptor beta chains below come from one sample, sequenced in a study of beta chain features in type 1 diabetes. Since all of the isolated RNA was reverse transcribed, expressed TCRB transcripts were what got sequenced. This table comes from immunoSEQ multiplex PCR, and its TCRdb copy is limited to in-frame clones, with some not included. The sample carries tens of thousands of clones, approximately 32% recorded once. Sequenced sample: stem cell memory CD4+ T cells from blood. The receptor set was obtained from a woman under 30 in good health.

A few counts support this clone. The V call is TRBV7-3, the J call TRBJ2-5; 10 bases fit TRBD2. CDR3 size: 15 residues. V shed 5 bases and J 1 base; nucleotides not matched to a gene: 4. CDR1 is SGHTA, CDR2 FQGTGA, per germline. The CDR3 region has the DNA TGTGCCAGCAGCCTTAGCGGGGGGACCCAAGAGACCCAGTACTTC. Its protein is CASSLSGGTQETQYF.

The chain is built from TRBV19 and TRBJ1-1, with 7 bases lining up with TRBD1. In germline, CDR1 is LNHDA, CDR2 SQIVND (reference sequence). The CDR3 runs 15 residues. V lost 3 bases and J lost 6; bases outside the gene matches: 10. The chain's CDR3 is CASSIPQGVFAEAFF. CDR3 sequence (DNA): TGTGCCAGTAGTATTCCCCAGGGGGTATTTGCTGAAGCTTTCTTT.

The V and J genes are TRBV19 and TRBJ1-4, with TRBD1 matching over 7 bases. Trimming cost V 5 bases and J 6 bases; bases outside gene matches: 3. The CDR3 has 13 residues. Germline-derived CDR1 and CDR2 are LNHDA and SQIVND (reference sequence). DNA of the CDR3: TGTGCCAGTAGTGGCAGGGGGGATGAAAAACTGTTTTTT. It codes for CASSGRGDEKLFF. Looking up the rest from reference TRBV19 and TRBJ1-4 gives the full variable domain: DGGITQSPKYLFRKEGQNVTLSCEQNLNHDAMYWYRQDPGQGLRLIYYSQIVNDFQKGDIAEGYSVSREKKESFPLTVTSAQKNPTAFYLCASSGRGDEKLFFGSGTQLSVL.

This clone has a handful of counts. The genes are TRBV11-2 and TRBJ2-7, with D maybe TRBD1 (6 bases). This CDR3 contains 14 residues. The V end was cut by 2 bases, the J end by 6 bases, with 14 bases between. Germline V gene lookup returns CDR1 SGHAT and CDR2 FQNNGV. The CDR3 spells CASSLSAGAPEQYF. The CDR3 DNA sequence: TGTGCCAGCAGCTTATCGGCAGGGGCCCCCGAGCAGTACTTC.

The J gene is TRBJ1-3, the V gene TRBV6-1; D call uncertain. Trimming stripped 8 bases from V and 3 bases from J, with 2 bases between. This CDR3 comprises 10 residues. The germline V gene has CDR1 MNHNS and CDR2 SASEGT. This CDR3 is CASRGNTIYF. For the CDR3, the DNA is TGTGCCAGCCGTGGAAACACCATATATTTT.